This record looks at one T cell receptor beta chain sequence and its context. This clonotype was seen many times. Its antigen remains unidentified. Qualities for individual bases were not recorded, and no much larger clone is one base off. V and J are truncated by 1 base and 4 bases respectively, leaving an intervening sequence of 5 bases. From the cysteine through the phenylalanine, the CDR3 covers 12 amino acids. The read is trimmed to its CDR3 DNA, 36 bases read in frame from base 1. CDR1 and CDR2 (LGHNA, YNFKEQ) derive from the germline V gene. Sequencing was performed on an Illumina HiSeq 2500. Quantitative 5'-RACE with molecular barcodes was the method used to prepare the TCR beta libraries. The original methods were these. To identify disease-linked TCR variants, a new computational method was used, one built on a probabilistic model of VDJ rearrangement. The public reads were run again by TCRdb, first through fastp at Q25 and then through MiXCR, and only productive beta chains were kept. For every CDR3 protein sequence, its rows merge into one entry that carries the most common genes and DNA. The V and J calls were not made by the authors but by TCRdb's processing. The sample contains 230,000 or so distinct CDR3 sequences, 15% to 20% of them found a single time. Of the sample, around 30% falls within the top ten clones.

The sample comes from a study of CD8 T cells in ankylosing spondylitis (dated by TCRdb to about 2017). Context from the whole study: To find TCR variants linked to disease, the study profiled T cell receptor beta repertoires in ankylosing spondylitis patients and healthy donors. Peripheral blood was sampled, and synovial fluid was also collected from ankylosing spondylitis patients. The full study cohort comprised 20 to 25 ankylosing spondylitis patients and 85 to 120 healthy donors. The paper's findings and limits, for the study overall: The disease-linked clones showed a CD8+ phenotype and occurred at relatively low frequencies in peripheral blood. Some motif variants were previously reported in synovial fluid and blood of reactive arthritis patients, suggesting common disease-initiation mechanisms. The disease-linked clones were reported to be significantly enriched in matched synovial fluid samples from ankylosing spondylitis patients. A TCR beta motif made up of about eight highly homologous amino acid variants appeared to be characteristic of blood from ankylosing spondylitis patients.

This receptor chain uses TRBV4-2 and TRBJ2-7, with the D segment identity uncertain. Sequenced: blood, either unsorted or a sorted T cell fraction (not recorded which). The sequence derives from a male donor with ankylosing spondylitis or in good health (not recorded which). The CDR3 sequence is CASSQGLYEQYF. The sequenced DNA is TGTGCCAGCAGCCAAGGGCTGTACGAGCAGTACTTC.